The T cell receptor beta chain under discussion was sequenced for a study of T cell repertoires in cytomegalovirus infection. Across the whole study: It was the public TCR beta signatures that indicated both CMV infection and matching HLA type.

Via MiXCR, TCRdb re-called the reads, giving one row per CDR3 protein. The sample holds approximately 500,000 distinct CDR3 sequences, 15% to 20% seen once. The table lists this clonotype with a few counts. Its antigen is unidentified. Study conclusions and caveats: Frequencies of public TCR beta families were cumulated, and this identified carriers of CMV plus the relevant HLA. Dominant in the ex vivo response were TCR beta clonotypes restricted by HLA-C and specific for CMV.

The sequencing sample was made of CD8+ T cells from PBMCs. The receptor was isolated from a human donor in good health (CMV status not recorded). Some clones in this sample may be carry-over from other donors' samples.

The CDR3 DNA is TGTGCCAGCAGCTTAGCCGGGGGGGTGGACGAGCAGTACTTC. Translation gives CASSLAGGVDEQYF. The V gene is TRBV7-6, the J gene TRBJ2-7; 8 bases are shared with TRBD2. CDR1 SGHVS and CDR2 FNYEAQ come from the germline V gene. CDR3 size: 14 residues. The ends lost 0 bases at V and 5 bases at J; junction bases unmatched: 3. Using reference TRBV7-6 and TRBJ2-7 for the parts outside the CDR3, the full variable domain is GAGVSQSPRYKVTKRGQDVALRCDPISGHVSLYWYRQALGQGPEFLTYFNYEAQQDKSGLPNDRFSAERPEGSISTLTIQRTEQRDSAMYRCASSLAGGVDEQYFGPGTRLTVT.